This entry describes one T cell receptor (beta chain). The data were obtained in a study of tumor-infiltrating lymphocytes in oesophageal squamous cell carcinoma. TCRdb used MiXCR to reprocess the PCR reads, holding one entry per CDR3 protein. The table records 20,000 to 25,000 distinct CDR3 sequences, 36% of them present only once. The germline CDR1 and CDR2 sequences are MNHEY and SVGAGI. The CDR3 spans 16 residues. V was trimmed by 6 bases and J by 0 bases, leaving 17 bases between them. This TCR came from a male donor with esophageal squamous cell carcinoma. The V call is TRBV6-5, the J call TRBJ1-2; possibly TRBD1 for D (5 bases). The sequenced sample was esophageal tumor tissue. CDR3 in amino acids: CASRGASLPTNYGYTF. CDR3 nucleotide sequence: TGTGCCAGCAGAGGGGCCAGCCTGCCTACTAACTATGGCTACACCTTC.